The 7 T cell receptor beta chains given below trace back to one sample, sequenced in a study of blood T cell repertoires in COVID-19. Produced via immunoSEQ multiplex PCR; TCRdb's table is partial and in-frame only. The data hold about 430,000 clones, with 85% to 90% observed a single time. Sequenced: PBMCs or T cells enriched from blood (not recorded which). All receptors derive from a young man who had recovered from COVID-19.

The chain couples TRBV30 to TRBJ2-3; D call uncertain. CDR1 is GTSNPN, CDR2 SVGIG, per germline (reference sequence). CDR3 size: 14 residues. V was pared by 1 base and J by 2 bases, with 10 bases between. CDR3 DNA sequence: TGTGCCTGGAGTGCCCCTGGCCCCACAGATACGCAGTATTTT. Residues: CAWSAPGPTDTQYF.

The chain recombines TRBV5-1 with TRBJ2-2, with 9 positions matching TRBD1. Germline V gene sequence: CDR1 SGHRS, CDR2 YFSETQ. The length of the CDR3 is 14 residues. The J segment lost 7 bases and the V segment lost 7 bases, leaving 8 bases of the junction unmatched. The CDR3 here is CASYEQGAGGELFF. The CDR3 DNA reads as TGCGCCAGCTATGAACAGGGGGCCGGCGGGGAGCTGTTTTTT. The full variable domain, rest sourced from reference TRBV5-1 and TRBJ2-2, is KAGVTQTPRYLIKTRGQQVTLSCSPISGHRSVSWYQQTPGQGLQFLFEYFSETQRNKGNFPGRFSGRQFSNSRSEMNVSTLELGDSALYLCASYEQGAGGELFFGEGSRLTVL.

CDR3 sequence: CSARYPGQGNYGYTF. Here the CDR3 DNA reads TGCAGCGCCCGCTACCCAGGACAGGGGAACTATGGCTACACCTTC. The rearrangement links TRBV29-1 to TRBJ1-2; 9 bases are shared with TRBD1. V lost 7 bases and J lost 2; bases outside the gene matches: 11. Germline CDR1 is SQVTM and CDR2 is ANQGSEA. This CDR3 region has 15 residues.

The V and J genes are TRBV12-3 or TRBV12-4 and TRBJ2-3; D gene uncertain. Trimming stripped 6 bases from V and 7 bases from J, with 14 bases between. CDR3 length: 13 residues. The CDR3 region has the DNA TGTGCCAGCAGCACGATTAACGAGTATACGCAGTATTTT. Residues: CASSTINEYTQYF.

The V call is TRBV5-1, the J call TRBJ2-1; TRBD1 matches at 7 bases. The length of the CDR3 is 16 residues. With 0 bases clipped from V and 7 bases from J, the junction kept 10 bases outside the gene matches. In germline, CDR1 is SGHRS, CDR2 YFSETQ. CDR3 in DNA: TGCGCCAGCAGCTTGGACGGCGACAGGGCGTGGAATGAGCAGTTCTTC. It yields the protein CASSLDGDRAWNEQFF.

The chain combines TRBV2 with TRBJ2-1, with TRBD1 identical over 10 bases. Germline CDR1 is SNHLY and CDR2 is FYNNEI. The V and J ends lost 10 bases and 8 bases, in that order; junction bases with no gene match: 8. The CDR3 length is 13 residues. The CDR3 DNA follows: TGTGCCAACCCGGGACAGGGGTCTCATGAGCAGTTCTTC. It is translated as CANPGQGSHEQFF.

The CDR3 reads CASSQAHGSPYEQYF. In DNA form, the CDR3 reads TGCGCCAGCAGCCAAGCTCACGGGTCCCCCTACGAGCAGTACTTC. The chain has TRBV4-1 and TRBJ2-7, with D unclear. The CDR3 runs 15 residues. CDR1 is MGHRA and CDR2 is YSYEKL in the germline V gene. V was pared by 1 base and J by 2 bases, with 12 bases between.